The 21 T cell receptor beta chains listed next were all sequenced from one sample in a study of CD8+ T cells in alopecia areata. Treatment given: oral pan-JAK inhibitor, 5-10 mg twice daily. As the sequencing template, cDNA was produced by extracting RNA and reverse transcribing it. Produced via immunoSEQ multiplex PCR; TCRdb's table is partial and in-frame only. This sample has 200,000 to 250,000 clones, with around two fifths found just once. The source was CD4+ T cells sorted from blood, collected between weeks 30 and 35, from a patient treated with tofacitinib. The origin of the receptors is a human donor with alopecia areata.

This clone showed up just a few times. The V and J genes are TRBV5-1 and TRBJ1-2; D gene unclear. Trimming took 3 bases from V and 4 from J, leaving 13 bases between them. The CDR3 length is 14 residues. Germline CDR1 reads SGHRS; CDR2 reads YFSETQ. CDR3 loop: CASSSAKGVYGYTF. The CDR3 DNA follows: TGCGCCAGCAGCTCGGCTAAGGGAGTCTATGGCTACACCTTC.

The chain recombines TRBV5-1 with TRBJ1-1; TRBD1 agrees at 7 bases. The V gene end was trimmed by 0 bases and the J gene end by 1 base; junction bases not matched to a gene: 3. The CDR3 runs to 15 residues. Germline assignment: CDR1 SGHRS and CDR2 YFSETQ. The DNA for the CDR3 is TGCGCCAGCAGCTTGGTACAGGGGCGGAACACTGAAGCTTTCTTT. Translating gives CASSLVQGRNTEAFF.

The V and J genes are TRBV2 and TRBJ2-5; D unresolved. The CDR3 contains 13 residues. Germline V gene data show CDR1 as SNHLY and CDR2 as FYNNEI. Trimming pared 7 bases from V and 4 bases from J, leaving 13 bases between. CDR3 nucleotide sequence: TGTGCCAGCATTATGGAGCGACTAGAGACCCAGTACTTC. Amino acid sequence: CASIMERLETQYF.

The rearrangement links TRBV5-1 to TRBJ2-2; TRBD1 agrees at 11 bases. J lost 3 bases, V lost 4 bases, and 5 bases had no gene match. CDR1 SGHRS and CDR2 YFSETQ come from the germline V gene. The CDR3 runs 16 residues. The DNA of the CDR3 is TGCGCCAGCAGCCGGGACAGGGGGACGTACACCGGGGAGCTGTTTTTT. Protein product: CASSRDRGTYTGELFF.

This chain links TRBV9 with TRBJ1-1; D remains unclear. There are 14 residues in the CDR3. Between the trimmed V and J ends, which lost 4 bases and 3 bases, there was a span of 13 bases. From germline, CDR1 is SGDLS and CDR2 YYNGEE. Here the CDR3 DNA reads TGTGCCAGCAGCTCACGGACCGAGGACACTGAAGCTTTCTTT. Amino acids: CASSSRTEDTEAFF.

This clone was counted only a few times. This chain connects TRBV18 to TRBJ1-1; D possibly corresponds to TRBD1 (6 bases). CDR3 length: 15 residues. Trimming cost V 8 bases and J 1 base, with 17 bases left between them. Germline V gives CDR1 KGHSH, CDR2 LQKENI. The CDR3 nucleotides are TGTGCCAGCCGTTCCCGGACAGCTTCGAACACTGAAGCTTTCTTT. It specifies CASRSRTASNTEAFF.

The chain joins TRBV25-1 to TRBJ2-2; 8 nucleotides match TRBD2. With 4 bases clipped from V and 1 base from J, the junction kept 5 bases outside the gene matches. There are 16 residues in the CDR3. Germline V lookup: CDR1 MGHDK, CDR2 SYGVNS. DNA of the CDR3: TGTGCCAGCAGTGTCCTCGGGGGGGAGAACACCGGGGAGCTGTTTTTT. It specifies CASSVLGGENTGELFF.

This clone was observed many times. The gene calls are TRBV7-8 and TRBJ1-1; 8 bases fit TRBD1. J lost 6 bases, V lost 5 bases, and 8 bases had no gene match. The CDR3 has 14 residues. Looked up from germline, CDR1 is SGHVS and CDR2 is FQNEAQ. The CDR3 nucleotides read TGTGCCAGCAGCGGCCGACAGGGGCGATCTGAAGCTTTCTTT. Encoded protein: CASSGRQGRSEAFF.

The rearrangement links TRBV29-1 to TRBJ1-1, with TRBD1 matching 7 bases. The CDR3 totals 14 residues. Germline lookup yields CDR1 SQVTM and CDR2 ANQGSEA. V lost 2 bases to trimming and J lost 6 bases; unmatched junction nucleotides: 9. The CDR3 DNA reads TGCAGCGTTGAAAACCGACAGGGAGCCGCTGAAGCTTTCTTT. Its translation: CSVENRQGAAEAFF.

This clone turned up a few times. In nucleotides, the CDR3 is TGTGCCAGCAGCTTGGGGACTCTCACAGATACGCAGTATTTT. Translating gives CASSLGTLTDTQYF. The V call is TRBV5-5, the J call TRBJ2-3; tentatively, D is TRBD2 (5 bases). V lost 0 bases and J lost 2, with 7 bases in between. The CDR3 runs 14 residues. Germline V lookup: CDR1 SGHKS, CDR2 YYEKEE (reference sequence).

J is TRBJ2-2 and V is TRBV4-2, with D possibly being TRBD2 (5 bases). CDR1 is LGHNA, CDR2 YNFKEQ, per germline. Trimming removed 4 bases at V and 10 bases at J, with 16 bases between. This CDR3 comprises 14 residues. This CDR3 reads CASSPPGEHVELFF. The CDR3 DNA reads TGTGCCAGCAGCCCCCCCGGGGAGCATGTGGAGCTGTTTTTT.

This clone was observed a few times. The CDR3 sequence: CASSESWTGSTEAFF. The CDR3 DNA sequence: TGTGCCAGCAGTGAAAGCTGGACAGGTAGCACTGAAGCTTTCTTT. The genes are TRBV6-1 and TRBJ1-1; TRBD1 agrees at 7 bases. V shed 2 bases, J shed 4 bases, and the junction held 7 bases outside the gene matches. The CDR3 covers 15 residues. The germline gives CDR1 MNHNS, CDR2 SASEGT.

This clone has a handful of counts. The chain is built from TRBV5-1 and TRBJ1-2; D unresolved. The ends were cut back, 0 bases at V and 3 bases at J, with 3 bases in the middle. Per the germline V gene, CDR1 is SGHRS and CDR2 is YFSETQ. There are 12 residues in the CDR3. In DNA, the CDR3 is TGCGCCAGCAGCTTGGCTCACTATGGCTACACCTTC. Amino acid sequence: CASSLAHYGYTF.

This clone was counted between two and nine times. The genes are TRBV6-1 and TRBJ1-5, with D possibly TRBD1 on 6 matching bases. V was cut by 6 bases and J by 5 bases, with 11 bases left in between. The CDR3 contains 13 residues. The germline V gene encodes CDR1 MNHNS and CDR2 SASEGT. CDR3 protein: CASRGQSHQPQHF. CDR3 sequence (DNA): TGTGCCAGCAGAGGACAGAGCCATCAGCCCCAGCATTTT.

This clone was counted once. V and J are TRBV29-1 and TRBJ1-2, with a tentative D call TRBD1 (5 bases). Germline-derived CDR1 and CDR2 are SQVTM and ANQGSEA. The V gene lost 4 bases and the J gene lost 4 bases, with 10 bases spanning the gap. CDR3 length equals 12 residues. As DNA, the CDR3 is TGCAGCGTTGTAGACGGGACCTATGGCTACACCTTC. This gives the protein CSVVDGTYGYTF.

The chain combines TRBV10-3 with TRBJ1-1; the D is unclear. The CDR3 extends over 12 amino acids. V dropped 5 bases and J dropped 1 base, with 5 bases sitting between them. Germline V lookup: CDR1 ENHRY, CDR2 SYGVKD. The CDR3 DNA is TGTGCCATCAGTACAGCGAACACTGAAGCTTTCTTT. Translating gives CAISTANTEAFF.

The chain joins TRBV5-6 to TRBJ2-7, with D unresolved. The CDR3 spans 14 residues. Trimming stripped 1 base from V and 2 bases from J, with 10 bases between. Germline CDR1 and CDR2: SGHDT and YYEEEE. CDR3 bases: TGTGCCAGCAGCTTGAGCCCCGCGACCTACGAGCAGTACTTC. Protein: CASSLSPATYEQYF.

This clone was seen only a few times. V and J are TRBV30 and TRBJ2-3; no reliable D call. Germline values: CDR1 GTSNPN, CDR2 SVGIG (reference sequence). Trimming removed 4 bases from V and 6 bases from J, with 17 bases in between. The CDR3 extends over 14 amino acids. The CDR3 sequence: CAWNPRQVGDTQYF. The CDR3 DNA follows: TGTGCCTGGAACCCCCGCCAAGTGGGCGATACGCAGTATTTT.

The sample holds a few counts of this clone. The CDR3 DNA is TGTGCCAGCAGCCCCCCCGGGACTACCTACAATGAGCAGTTCTTC. Protein product: CASSPPGTTYNEQFF. The rearrangement links TRBV5-4 to TRBJ2-1; TRBD2 agrees at 7 bases. Germline loops: CDR1 SGHNT, CDR2 YYREEE (reference sequence). The CDR3 is made up of 15 amino acids. Unmatched junction bases numbered 6, after V lost 4 bases and J lost 2 bases.

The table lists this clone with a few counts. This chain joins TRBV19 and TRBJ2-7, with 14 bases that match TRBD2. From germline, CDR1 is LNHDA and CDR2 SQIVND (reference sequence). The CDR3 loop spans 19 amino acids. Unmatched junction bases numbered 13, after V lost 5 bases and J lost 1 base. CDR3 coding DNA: TGTGCCAGTAGTCGCGGAGGACTAGCGGGAGGCCGAAGTTCCTACGAGCAGTACTTC. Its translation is CASSRGGLAGGRSSYEQYF.

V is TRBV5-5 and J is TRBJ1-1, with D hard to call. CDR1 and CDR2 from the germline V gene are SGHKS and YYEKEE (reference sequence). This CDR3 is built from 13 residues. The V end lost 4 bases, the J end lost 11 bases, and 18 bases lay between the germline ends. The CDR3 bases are TGTGCCAGCAGCCCATTCAACGGGGTTAGGGCTTTCTTT. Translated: CASSPFNGVRAFF.